This entry lists 5 T cell receptor beta chains sequenced from one sample in a study of cytomegalovirus exposure and HLA in healthy donors. The PCR contained 60 Vbeta and 13 Jbeta primers. The table came from immunoSEQ multiplex PCR; TCRdb's copy has only in-frame clones and leaves some out. The sample holds approximately 170,000 clones, about 76% seen once. The material sequenced was PBMCs. The receptors were gathered from a male donor in good health and CMV-seropositive.

The CDR3 nucleotides are TGTGCCAGTCAGGGGAATGCCGGAACAGCCAAAAACATTCAGTACTTC. It specifies CASQGNAGTAKNIQYF. The chain recombines TRBV19 with TRBJ2-4; D possibly corresponds to TRBD1 (6 bases). Trimming left V 8 bases short and J 0 bases short, with 17 bases between. Germline V gives CDR1 LNHDA, CDR2 SQIVND (reference sequence). The CDR3 is made up of 16 amino acids.

This clone turned up a few times. This chain joins TRBV27 and TRBJ1-1; D not resolved. Trimming removed 0 bases at V and 6 bases at J, with 11 bases between. The CDR3 consists of 14 residues. The germline V gene has CDR1 MNHEY and CDR2 SMNVEV (reference sequence). CDR3 nucleotides: TGTGCCAGCAGTTTATCAAGGGCGCGGGCTGAAGCTTTCTTT. Residues: CASSLSRARAEAFF.

DNA of the CDR3: TGCGCCAGCAGCTTGACAGGGGGCAGCGAGCAGTACTTC. It translates to CASSLTGGSEQYF. The chain carries TRBV5-1 and TRBJ2-7; 9 bases agree with TRBD1. From germline, CDR1 is SGHRS and CDR2 YFSETQ. With 1 base clipped from V and 6 bases from J, the junction kept 2 bases outside the gene matches. The CDR3 runs to 13 residues.

This clone was observed a single time. V is TRBV7-9 and J is TRBJ2-1, with unresolved D. This CDR3 region has 12 residues. Germline V CDR1 and CDR2: SEHNR, FQNEAQ (reference sequence). With 5 bases removed from V and 3 bases from J, the gap between germline ends came to 5 bases. The CDR3 DNA is TGTGCCAGCAGCCTCGGCTACAATGAGCAGTTCTTC. Residues: CASSLGYNEQFF.

The chain joins TRBV5-1 to TRBJ1-3; no definite D call. Between the trimmed V and J ends, which lost 5 bases and 3 bases, there was a span of 3 bases. Germline V gives CDR1 SGHRS, CDR2 YFSETQ. The CDR3 sequence is 11 residues long. The CDR3 is CASRSGNTIYF. The DNA for the CDR3 is TGCGCCAGCAGGAGTGGAAACACCATATATTTT.